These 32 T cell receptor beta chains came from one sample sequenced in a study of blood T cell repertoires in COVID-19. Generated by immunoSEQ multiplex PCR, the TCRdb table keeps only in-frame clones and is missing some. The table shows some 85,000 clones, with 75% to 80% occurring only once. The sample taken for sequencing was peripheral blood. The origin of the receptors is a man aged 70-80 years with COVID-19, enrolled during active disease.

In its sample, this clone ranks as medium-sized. CDR3: CASTPGQGVIYEQYF. For the CDR3, the DNA is TGTGCCAGTACCCCCGGACAGGGGGTAATCTACGAGCAGTACTTC. V is TRBV19 and J is TRBJ2-7; 10 bases are a match to TRBD1. V shed 7 bases, J shed 3 bases, and the junction held 9 bases outside the gene matches. CDR1 and CDR2 (germline): LNHDA, SQIVND (reference sequence). The CDR3 covers 15 residues.

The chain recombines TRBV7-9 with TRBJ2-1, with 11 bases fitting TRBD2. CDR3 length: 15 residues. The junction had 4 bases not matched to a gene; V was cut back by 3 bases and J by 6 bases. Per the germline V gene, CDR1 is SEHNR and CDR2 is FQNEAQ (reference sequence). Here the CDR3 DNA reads TGTGCCAGCAGCTTGGTAGCGGGGGGGACCAATGAGCAGTTCTTC. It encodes CASSLVAGGTNEQFF.

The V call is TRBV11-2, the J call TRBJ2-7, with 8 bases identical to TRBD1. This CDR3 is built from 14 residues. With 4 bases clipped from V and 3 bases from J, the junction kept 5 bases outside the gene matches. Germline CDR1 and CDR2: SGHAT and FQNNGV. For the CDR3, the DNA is TGTGCCAGCAGCTCCGCGGACAGGGACTACGAGCAGTACTTC. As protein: CASSSADRDYEQYF.

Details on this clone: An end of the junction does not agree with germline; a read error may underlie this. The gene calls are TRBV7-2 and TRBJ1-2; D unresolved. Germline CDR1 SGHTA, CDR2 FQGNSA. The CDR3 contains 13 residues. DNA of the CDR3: TGTGCCAGCAGCCTCATGGTGCGAAGGACTGCTTCCTTC. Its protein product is CASSLMVRRTASF.

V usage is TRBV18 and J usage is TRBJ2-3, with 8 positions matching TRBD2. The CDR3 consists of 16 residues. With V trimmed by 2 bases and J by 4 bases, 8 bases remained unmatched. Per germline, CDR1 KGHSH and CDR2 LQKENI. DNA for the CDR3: TGTGCCAGCTCACCAACCGGGGGGGCCCTCGCAGATACGCAGTATTTT. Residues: CASSPTGGALADTQYF.

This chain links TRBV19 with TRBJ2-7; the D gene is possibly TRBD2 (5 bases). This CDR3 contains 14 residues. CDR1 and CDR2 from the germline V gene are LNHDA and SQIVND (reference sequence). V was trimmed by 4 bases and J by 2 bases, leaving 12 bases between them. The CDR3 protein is CASSTPAGTYEQYF. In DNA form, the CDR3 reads TGTGCCAGTAGTACCCCGGCCGGGACCTACGAGCAGTACTTC.

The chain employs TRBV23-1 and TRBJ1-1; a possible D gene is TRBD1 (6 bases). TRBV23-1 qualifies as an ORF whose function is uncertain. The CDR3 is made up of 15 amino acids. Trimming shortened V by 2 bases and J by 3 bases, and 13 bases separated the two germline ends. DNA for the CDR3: TGCGCCAGCAGTCAACAGGGGTATACGGACACTGAAGCTTTCTTT. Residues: CASSQQGYTDTEAFF.

CDR3 bases: TGTGCCACCAGTGGTAACCCTAGCGGGGGGTACCAAGAGACCCAGTACTTC. This encodes CATSGNPSGGYQETQYF. The chain employs TRBV24-1 and TRBJ2-5; 11 positions agree with TRBD2. Looked up from germline, CDR1 is KGHDR and CDR2 is SFDVKD. Unmatched junction bases numbered 7, after V lost 5 bases and J lost 0 bases. The CDR3 runs 17 residues.

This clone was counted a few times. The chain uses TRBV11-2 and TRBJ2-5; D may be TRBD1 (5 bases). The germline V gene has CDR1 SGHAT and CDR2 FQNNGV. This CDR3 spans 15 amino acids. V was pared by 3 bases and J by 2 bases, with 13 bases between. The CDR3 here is CASSFEGEQQETQYF. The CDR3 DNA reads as TGTGCCAGCAGCTTTGAAGGGGAACAGCAAGAGACCCAGTACTTC.

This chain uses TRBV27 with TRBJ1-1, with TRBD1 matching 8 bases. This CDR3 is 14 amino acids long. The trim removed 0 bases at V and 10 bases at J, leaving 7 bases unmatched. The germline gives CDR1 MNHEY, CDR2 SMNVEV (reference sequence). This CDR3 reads CASSLSFRGRPAFF. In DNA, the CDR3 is TGTGCCAGCAGTTTATCGTTCAGGGGGCGACCAGCTTTCTTT.

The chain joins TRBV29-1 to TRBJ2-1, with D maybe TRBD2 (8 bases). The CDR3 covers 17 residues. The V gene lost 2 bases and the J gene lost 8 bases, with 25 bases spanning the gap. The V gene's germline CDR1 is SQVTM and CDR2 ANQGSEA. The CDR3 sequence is CSVERGRGQTSADEQFF. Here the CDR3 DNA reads TGCAGCGTTGAAAGGGGGAGGGGACAGACTAGCGCCGATGAGCAGTTCTTC.

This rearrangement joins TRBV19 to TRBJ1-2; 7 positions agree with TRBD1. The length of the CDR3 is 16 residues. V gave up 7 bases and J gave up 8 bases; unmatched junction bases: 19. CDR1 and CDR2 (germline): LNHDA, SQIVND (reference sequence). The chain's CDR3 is CASNAPRGGQRLGYTF. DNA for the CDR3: TGTGCCAGTAACGCACCCCGAGGGGGACAGCGTCTGGGCTACACCTTC.

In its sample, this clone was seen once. The CDR3 is CASSLTTTNEKLFF. In DNA, the CDR3 is TGTGCCAGCAGCTTGACAACAACTAATGAAAAACTGTTTTTT. The chain links TRBV2 to TRBJ1-4; no clear D. Germline V gives CDR1 SNHLY, CDR2 FYNNEI. The length of the CDR3 is 14 residues. Trimming pared 6 bases from V and 0 bases from J, leaving 8 bases between.

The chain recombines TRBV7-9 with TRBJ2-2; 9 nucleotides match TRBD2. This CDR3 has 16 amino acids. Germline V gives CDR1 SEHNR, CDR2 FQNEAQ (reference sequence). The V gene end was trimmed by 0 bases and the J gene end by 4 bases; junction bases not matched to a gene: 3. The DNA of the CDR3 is TGTGCCAGCAGCTTAGCCAGCGGGAGGACCACCGGGGAGCTGTTTTTT. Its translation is CASSLASGRTTGELFF.

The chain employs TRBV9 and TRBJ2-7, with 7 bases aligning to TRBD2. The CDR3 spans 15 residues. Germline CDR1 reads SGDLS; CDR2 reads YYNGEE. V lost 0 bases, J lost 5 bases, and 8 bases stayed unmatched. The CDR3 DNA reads TGTGCCAGCAGCGTAGGGGGGGGAACCCTCCACGAGCAGTACTTC. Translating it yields CASSVGGGTLHEQYF.

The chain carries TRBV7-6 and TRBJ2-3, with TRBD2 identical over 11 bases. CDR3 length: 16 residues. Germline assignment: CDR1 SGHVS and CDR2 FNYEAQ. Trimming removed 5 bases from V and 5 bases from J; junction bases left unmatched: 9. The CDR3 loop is CASSKIAGGRVDTQYF. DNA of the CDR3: TGTGCCAGCAGCAAAATAGCGGGAGGGCGGGTAGATACGCAGTATTTT.

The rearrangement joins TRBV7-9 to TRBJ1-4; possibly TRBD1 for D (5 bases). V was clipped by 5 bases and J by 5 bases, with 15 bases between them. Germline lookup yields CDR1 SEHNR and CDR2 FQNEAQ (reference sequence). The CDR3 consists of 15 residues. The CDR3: CASSKEGLRNEKLFF. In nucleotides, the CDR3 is TGTGCCAGCAGCAAGGAGGGACTGAGGAATGAAAAACTGTTTTTT.

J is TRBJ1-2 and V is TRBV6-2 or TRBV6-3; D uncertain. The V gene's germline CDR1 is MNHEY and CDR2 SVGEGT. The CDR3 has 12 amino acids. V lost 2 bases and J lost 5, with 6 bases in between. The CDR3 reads CASSYPIYGYTF. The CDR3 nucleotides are TGTGCCAGCAGTTACCCCATTTATGGCTACACCTTC.

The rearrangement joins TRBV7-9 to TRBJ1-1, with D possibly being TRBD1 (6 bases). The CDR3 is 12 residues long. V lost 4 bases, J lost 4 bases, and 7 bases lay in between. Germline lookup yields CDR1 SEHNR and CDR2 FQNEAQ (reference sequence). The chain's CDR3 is CASSSQGTEAFF. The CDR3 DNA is TGTGCCAGCAGCTCACAGGGCACTGAAGCTTTCTTT.

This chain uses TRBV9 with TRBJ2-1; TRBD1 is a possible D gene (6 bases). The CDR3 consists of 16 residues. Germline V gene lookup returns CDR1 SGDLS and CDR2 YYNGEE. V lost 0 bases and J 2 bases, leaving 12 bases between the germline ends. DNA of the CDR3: TGTGCCAGCAGCGTAGCTACAGGGCAGACCTACAATGAGCAGTTCTTC. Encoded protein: CASSVATGQTYNEQFF.

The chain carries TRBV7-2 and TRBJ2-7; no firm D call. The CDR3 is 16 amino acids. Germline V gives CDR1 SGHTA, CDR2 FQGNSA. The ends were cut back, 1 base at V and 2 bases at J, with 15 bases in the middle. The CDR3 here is CASSLVFAAKTYEQYF. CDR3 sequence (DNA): TGTGCCAGCAGCTTAGTATTTGCAGCGAAGACCTACGAGCAGTACTTC.

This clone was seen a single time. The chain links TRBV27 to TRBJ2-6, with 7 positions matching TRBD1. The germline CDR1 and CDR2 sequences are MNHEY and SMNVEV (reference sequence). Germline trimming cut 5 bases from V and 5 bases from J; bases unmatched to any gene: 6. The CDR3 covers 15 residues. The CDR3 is CASSPWTGRANVLTF. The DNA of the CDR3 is TGTGCCAGCAGTCCTTGGACAGGTAGGGCCAACGTCCTGACTTTC.

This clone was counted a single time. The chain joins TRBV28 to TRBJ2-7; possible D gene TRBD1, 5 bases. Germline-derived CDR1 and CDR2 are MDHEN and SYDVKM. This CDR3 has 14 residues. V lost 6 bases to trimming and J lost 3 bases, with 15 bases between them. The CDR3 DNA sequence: TGTGCCAGCAGCCTGCAGGGTGAGGTCTACGAGCAGTACTTC. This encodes CASSLQGEVYEQYF.

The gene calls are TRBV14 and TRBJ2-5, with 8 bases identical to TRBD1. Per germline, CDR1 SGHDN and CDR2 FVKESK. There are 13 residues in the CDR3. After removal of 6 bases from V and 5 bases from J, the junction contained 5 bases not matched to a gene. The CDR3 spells CASSRQGRETQYF. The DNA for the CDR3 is TGTGCCAGCAGTCGACAGGGGAGGGAGACCCAGTACTTC.

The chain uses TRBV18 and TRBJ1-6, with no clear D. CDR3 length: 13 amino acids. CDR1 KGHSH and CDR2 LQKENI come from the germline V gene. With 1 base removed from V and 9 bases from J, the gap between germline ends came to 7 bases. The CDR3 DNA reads TGTGCCAGCTCACCACTGGAGGGTTCACCCCTCCACTTT. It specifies CASSPLEGSPLHF. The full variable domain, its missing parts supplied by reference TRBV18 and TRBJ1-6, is NAGVMQNPRHLVRRRGQEARLRCSPMKGHSHVYWYRQLPEEGLKFMVYLQKENIIDESGMPKERFSAEFPKEGPSILRIQQVVRGDSAAYFCASSPLEGSPLHFGNGTRLTVT.

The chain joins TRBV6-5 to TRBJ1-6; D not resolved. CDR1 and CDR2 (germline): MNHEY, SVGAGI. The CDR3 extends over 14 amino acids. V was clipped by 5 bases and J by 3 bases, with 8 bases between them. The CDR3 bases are TGTGCCAGCAGTCCCGGTGGCTATAATTCACCCCTCCACTTT. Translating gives CASSPGGYNSPLHF.

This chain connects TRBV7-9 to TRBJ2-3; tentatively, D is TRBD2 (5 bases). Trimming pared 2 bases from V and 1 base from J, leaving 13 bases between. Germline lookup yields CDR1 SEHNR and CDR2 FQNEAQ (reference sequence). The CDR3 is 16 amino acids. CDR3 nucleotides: TGTGCCAGCAGCTTAAGGTCTAGCAAGGGCACAGATACGCAGTATTTT. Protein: CASSLRSSKGTDTQYF.

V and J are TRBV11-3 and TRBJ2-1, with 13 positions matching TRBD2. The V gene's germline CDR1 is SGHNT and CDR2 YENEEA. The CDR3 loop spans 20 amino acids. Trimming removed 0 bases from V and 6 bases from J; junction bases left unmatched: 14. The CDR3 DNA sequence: TGTGCCAGCAGCTTAGATGCAACAGATGAGACTAGCGGGAGGTCCAATGAGCAGTTCTTC. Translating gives CASSLDATDETSGRSNEQFF.

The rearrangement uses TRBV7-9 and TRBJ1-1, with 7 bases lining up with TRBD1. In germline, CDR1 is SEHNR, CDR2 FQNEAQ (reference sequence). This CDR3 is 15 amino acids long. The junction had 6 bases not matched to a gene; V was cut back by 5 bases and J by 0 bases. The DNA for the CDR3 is TGTGCCAGCAGCCCATCCGGGACAGTGAACACTGAAGCTTTCTTT. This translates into CASSPSGTVNTEAFF.

This CDR3 is CASGGVSSEQYF. The CDR3 DNA follows: TGCGCCAGCGGCGGGGTTAGTTCCGAGCAGTACTTC. V gene TRBV5-1 combines with J gene TRBJ2-7; a weak D match, TRBD2 (6 bases). This CDR3 region has 12 residues. V lost 7 bases, J lost 6 bases, and 14 bases lay in between. Looked up from germline, CDR1 is SGHRS and CDR2 is YFSETQ.

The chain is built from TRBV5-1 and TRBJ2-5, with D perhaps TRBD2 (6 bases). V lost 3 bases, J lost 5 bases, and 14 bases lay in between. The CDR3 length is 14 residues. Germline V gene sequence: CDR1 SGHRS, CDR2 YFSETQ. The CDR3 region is CASSWDSRGETQYF. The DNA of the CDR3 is TGCGCCAGCAGCTGGGACTCTAGGGGTGAGACCCAGTACTTC.

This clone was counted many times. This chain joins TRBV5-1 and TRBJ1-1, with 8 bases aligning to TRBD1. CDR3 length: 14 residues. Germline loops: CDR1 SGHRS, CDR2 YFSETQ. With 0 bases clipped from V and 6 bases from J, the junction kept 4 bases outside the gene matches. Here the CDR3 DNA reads TGCGCCAGCAGCTTGGGGACAGGGTACCCTGAAGCTTTCTTT. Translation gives CASSLGTGYPEAFF. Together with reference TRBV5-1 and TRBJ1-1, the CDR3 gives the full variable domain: KAGVTQTPRYLIKTRGQQVTLSCSPISGHRSVSWYQQTPGQGLQFLFEYFSETQRNKGNFPGRFSGRQFSNSRSEMNVSTLELGDSALYLCASSLGTGYPEAFFGQGTRLTVV.